The text below deals with one TCR beta chain. Its antigen is undetermined. TCRdb's table, derived via immunoSEQ multiplex PCR, lists solely in-frame clones and lacks some. The sample has fewer than 300,000 clones, more than 85% seen once. This CDR3 is 13 amino acids long. V was pared by 4 bases and J by 3 bases, with 9 bases between. Germline values: CDR1 MGHRA, CDR2 YSYEKL. This entry comes from a study of T cell responses to AZD1222 COVID-19 vaccine. Notes on the study in general: Of the AZD1222 recipients, only five to seven were seropositive at baseline. Among spike-specific TCRs, nearly half reportedly target unmutated variant regions. Donors were largely white British and mainly female; clonal diversity was possibly underestimated.

Specimen: peripheral blood, collected on day 0 of AZD1222 vaccination. This chain uses TRBV4-1 with TRBJ2-5; D remains ambiguous. The TCR sequence derives from an adult in good health. In DNA, the CDR3 is TGCGCCAGCAGCCGGGCCCGGGAAGAGACCCAGTACTTC. The encoded protein is CASSRAREETQYF.